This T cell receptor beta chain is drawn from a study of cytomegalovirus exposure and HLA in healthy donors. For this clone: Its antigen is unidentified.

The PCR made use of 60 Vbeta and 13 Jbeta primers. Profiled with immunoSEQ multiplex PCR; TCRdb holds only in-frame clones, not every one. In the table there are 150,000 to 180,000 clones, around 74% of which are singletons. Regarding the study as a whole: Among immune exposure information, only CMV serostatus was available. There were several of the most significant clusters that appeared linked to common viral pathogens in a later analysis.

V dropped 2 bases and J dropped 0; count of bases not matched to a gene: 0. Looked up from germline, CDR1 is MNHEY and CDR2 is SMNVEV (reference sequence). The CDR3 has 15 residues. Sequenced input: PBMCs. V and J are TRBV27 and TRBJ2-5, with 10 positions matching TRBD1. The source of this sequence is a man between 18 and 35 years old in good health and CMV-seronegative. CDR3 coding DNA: TGTGCCAGCAGTTTAGGGACAGGGGACCAAGAGACCCAGTACTTC. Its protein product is CASSLGTGDQETQYF.